A selection of T cell receptor beta chains follows, all from one sample in a study of cytomegalovirus exposure and HLA in healthy donors. TCRdb's copy holds only in-frame clones and misses some; the assay was immunoSEQ multiplex PCR. Of approximately 60,000 clones listed, nearly 85% were seen once; the top ten hold 1.5% to 2%. Sequenced material: PBMCs. The source is a man aged 30 to 45 in good health and CMV-seronegative. The CDR3 runs from the conserved cysteine through the conserved F or W. Fields, in order: clone size, V gene, D gene, J gene, CDR3 DNA, CDR3 protein. A D gene is named only where the DNA matches it firmly. Size is omitted from some rows. Given values are once, few, many or a class for expanded clones.

size: NA; V: TRBV7-2; D: TRBD2; J: TRBJ2-5; DNA: TGTGCCAGCAGCTTATCGGGGGGGGCACGTGGAGAGCAGTACTTC; CDR3: CASSLSGGARGEQYF
size: NA; V: TRBV10-1; D: NA; J: TRBJ2-5; DNA: TGCGCCAGCAGTGAGTCCCCGGGGCAAGAGACCCAGTACTTC; CDR3: CASSESPGQETQYF
size: NA; V: TRBV19; D: NA; J: TRBJ2-1; DNA: TGTGCCAGTAGTATAACGGTCTCCTACAATGAGCAGTTCTTC; CDR3: CASSITVSYNEQFF
size: NA; V: TRBV19; D: TRBD1; J: TRBJ1-1; DNA: TGTGCCAGTCGCTCCGGGACAGGCGTGTTTGGAGCTTTCTTT; CDR3: CASRSGTGVFGAFF
size: few; V: TRBV21-1; D: NA; J: TRBJ1-1; DNA: TGTGCCAGCAGCACCAGACAGAGCTTCACTGAAGCTTTCTTT; CDR3: CASSTRQSFTEAFF
size: few; V: TRBV7-9; D: TRBD1; J: TRBJ1-6; DNA: TGTGCCAGCAGCTACGACAGGGCTTCACCCCTCCACTTT; CDR3: CASSYDRASPLHF
size: once; V: TRBV28; D: NA; J: TRBJ1-1; DNA: TGTGCCAGCAGTTTTGACATCCGGGGGAACACTGAAGCTTTCTTT; CDR3: CASSFDIRGNTEAFF
size: NA; V: TRBV7-2; D: NA; J: TRBJ1-1; DNA: TGTGCCAGCAGCTTAGGATGGGGGCGCCAGAACACTGAAGCTTTCTTT; CDR3: CASSLGWGRQNTEAFF
size: NA; V: TRBV5-1; D: NA; J: TRBJ2-1; DNA: TGCGCCAGCAGCTTGAGTCAGGGGGGAGGTGAGCAGTTCTTC; CDR3: CASSLSQGGGEQFF
size: NA; V: TRBV4-1; D: NA; J: TRBJ1-5; DNA: TGCGCCAGCAGCCAAGTAGGTCGTAGCCAGCCCCAGCATTTT; CDR3: CASSQVGRSQPQHF
size: few; V: TRBV5-4; D: NA; J: TRBJ1-2; DNA: TGTGCCAGCAGCAGAGAGGCTAACTATGGCTACACCTTC; CDR3: CASSREANYGYTF
size: NA; V: TRBV7-3; D: TRBD2; J: TRBJ2-5; DNA: TGTGCCAGCAGCCGTAGCGGGGGGGCGGGGGAGACCCAGTACTTC; CDR3: CASSRSGGAGETQYF
size: NA; V: TRBV7-8; D: TRBD1; J: TRBJ1-1; DNA: TGTGCCAGCACCATCGAGAGGGGGCACACTGAAGCTTTCTTT; CDR3: CASTIERGHTEAFF
size: NA; V: TRBV11-2; D: NA; J: TRBJ2-7; DNA: TGTGCCAGCAGCTTAAATCGGGACGAGCAGTACTTC; CDR3: CASSLNRDEQYF
size: NA; V: TRBV7-2; D: TRBD2; J: TRBJ2-1; DNA: TGTGCCAGCATCGGGACTAGCGGGCCCTACAATGAGCAGTTCTTC; CDR3: CASIGTSGPYNEQFF
size: NA; V: TRBV19; D: TRBD2; J: TRBJ2-1; DNA: TGTGCCAGTAGTAGAGGGACTAGTTGGACCGCGGACTACAATGAGCAGTTCTTC; CDR3: CASSRGTSWTADYNEQFF
size: NA; V: TRBV11-3; D: TRBD2; J: TRBJ2-7; DNA: TGTGCCAGCAGCTTAGATCGACTAGCGGGCACCTACGAGCAGTACTTC; CDR3: CASSLDRLAGTYEQYF
size: NA; V: TRBV10-3; D: NA; J: TRBJ2-5; DNA: TGTGCCATCAGTGCTTTCCTGGGGGCCGAAGAGACCCAGTACTTC; CDR3: CAISAFLGAEETQYF
size: once; V: TRBV7-2; D: TRBD1; J: TRBJ1-2; DNA: TGTGCCAGCAGCTTAATGGGACAGGCAAACTATGGCTACACCTTC; CDR3: CASSLMGQANYGYTF
size: few; V: TRBV7-2; D: TRBD1; J: TRBJ2-5; DNA: TGTGCCAGTAGACGGGGGCCGCAGGGGGCTGAGACCCAGTACTTC; CDR3: CASRRGPQGAETQYF
size: NA; V: TRBV28; D: TRBD2; J: TRBJ2-3; DNA: TGTGCCAGCAGTTCGACCTCGGGGGGATATTTT; CDR3: CASSSTSGGYF
size: NA; V: TRBV6-5; D: NA; J: TRBJ2-3; DNA: TGTGCCAGCAGTTACGGCGACAGCGCTAGCACAGATACGCAGTATTTT; CDR3: CASSYGDSASTDTQYF
size: NA; V: TRBV28; D: NA; J: TRBJ1-2; DNA: TGTGCCAGCACGATGAGGGTCGGCTATGGCTACACCTTC; CDR3: CASTMRVGYGYTF
size: NA; V: TRBV30; D: NA; J: TRBJ2-1; DNA: TGTGCCTGGAGGAACCTTGGCAGAGGAAGGCACAATGAGCAGTTCTTC; CDR3: CAWRNLGRGRHNEQFF
size: NA; V: TRBV2; D: TRBD1; J: TRBJ2-2; DNA: TGTGCCAGCAGTGCGGGACAGGGGAGGACCGGGGAGCTGTTTTTT; CDR3: CASSAGQGRTGELFF
size: NA; V: TRBV19; D: NA; J: TRBJ2-2; DNA: TGTGCCAGTTCCCAAGGGGCAGGGACATGGACCGGGGAGCTGTTTTTT; CDR3: CASSQGAGTWTGELFF
size: once; V: TRBV30; D: TRBD1; J: TRBJ1-1; DNA: TGTGCCTGGAGTGTACGACGGGACAGGGGGCAAGTCACTGAAGCTTTCTTT; CDR3: CAWSVRRDRGQVTEAFF